The clone carrying this T cell receptor beta chain occurred once. At one boundary the junction diverges from the germline segment, which might be a read error. This sample's RNA came from whole unsorted tissue. This non-tumor lung sample came from over 3 cm beyond the tumor edge. Three rounds of nested PCR, following a modified ARM-PCR protocol, produced the TCRbeta library. A single record per CDR3 protein comes from TCRdb applying MiXCR to the multiplex PCR reads. The data hold 90,000 to 100,000 distinct CDR3 sequences, with 80% observed a single time. CDR1 and CDR2 (germline): SEHNR, FQNEAQ (reference sequence). There are 12 residues in the CDR3. The data are from a study of tumor and adjacent non-tumor tissue in lung cancer. Study information: Histology: about 13 adenocarcinoma, a couple of squamous cell carcinoma, 1 small cell lung cancer.

The receptor comes from a man aged 60-69 years with small cell lung cancer. The specimen sequenced was distant non-tumor lung tissue. The rearrangement joins TRBV7-9 to TRBJ2-3, with D uncertain. The CDR3 region has the DNA TGTGCCAGTACCTCCGAAGTGGATACGCAATATTTT. Translation: CASTSEVDTQYF. The complete variable domain, with remaining parts taken from reference TRBV7-9 and TRBJ2-3, reads DTGVSQNPRHKITKRGQNVTFRCDPISEHNRLYWYRQTLGQGPEFLTYFQNEAQLEKSRLLSDRFSAERPKGSFSTLEIQRTEQGDSAMYLCASTSEVDTQYFGPGTRLTVL.